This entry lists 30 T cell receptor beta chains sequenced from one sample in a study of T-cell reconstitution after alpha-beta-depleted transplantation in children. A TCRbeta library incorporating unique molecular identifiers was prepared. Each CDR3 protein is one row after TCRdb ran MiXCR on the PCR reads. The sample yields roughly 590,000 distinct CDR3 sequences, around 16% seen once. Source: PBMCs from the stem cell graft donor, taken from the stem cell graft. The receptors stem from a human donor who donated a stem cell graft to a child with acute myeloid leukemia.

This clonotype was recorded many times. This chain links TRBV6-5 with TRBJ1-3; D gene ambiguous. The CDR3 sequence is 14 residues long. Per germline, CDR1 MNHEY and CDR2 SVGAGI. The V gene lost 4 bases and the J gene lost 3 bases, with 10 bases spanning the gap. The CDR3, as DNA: TGTGCCAGCAGTTCAGGCGCGCATGGAAACACCATATATTTT. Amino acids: CASSSGAHGNTIYF.

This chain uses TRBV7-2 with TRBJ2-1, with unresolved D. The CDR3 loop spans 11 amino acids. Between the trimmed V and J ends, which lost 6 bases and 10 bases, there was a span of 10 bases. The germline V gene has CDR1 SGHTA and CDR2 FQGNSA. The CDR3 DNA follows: TGTGCCAGCAGTCAAGAAGTGGAGCAGTTCTTC. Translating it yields CASSQEVEQFF.

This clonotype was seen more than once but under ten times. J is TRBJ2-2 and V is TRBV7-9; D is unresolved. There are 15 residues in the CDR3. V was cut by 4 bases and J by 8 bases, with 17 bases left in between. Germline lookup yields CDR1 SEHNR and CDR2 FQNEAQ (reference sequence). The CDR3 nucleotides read TGTGCCAGCAGCTACGAGGTGCCGGGCGCAGGGGAGCTGTTTTTT. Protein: CASSYEVPGAGELFF. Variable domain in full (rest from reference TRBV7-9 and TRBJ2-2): DTGVSQNPRHKITKRGQNVTFRCDPISEHNRLYWYRQTLGQGPEFLTYFQNEAQLEKSRLLSDRFSAERPKGSFSTLEIQRTEQGDSAMYLCASSYEVPGAGELFFGEGSRLTVL.

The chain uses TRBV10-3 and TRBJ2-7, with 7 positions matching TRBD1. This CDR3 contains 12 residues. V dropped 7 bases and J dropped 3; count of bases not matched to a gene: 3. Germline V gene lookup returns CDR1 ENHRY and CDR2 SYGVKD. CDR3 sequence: CAIKGTDYEQYF. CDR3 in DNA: TGTGCCATCAAGGGGACAGACTACGAGCAGTACTTC.

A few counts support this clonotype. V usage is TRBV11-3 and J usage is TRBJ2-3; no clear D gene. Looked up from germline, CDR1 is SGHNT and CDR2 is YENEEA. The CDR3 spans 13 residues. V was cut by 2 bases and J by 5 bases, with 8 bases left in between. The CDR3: CASSLPGGDTQYF. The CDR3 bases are TGTGCCAGCAGCTTACCCGGTGGAGATACGCAGTATTTT.

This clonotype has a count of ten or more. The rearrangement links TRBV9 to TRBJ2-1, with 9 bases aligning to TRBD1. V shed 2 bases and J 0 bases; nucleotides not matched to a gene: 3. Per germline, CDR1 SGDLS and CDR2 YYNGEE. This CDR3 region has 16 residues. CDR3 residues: CASSVGTGSSYNEQFF. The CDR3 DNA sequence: TGTGCCAGCAGCGTCGGGACAGGGAGCTCCTACAATGAGCAGTTCTTC.

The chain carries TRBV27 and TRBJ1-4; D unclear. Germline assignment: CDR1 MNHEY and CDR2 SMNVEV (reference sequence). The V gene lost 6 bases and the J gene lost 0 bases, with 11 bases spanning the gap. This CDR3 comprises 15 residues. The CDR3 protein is CASRTYGATNEKLFF. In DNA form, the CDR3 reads TGTGCCAGCAGAACCTACGGTGCAACTAATGAAAAACTGTTTTTT.

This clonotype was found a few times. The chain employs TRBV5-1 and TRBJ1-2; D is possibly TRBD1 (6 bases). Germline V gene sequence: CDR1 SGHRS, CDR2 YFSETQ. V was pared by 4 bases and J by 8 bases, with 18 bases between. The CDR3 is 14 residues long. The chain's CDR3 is CASSPLQGSGGYTF. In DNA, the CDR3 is TGCGCCAGCAGCCCGTTACAGGGATCTGGGGGCTACACCTTC.

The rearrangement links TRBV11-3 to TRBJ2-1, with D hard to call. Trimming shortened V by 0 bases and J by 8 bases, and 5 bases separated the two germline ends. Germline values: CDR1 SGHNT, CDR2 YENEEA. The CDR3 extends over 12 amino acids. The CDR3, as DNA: TGTGCCAGCAGCTTAGATGTTGATGAGCAGTTCTTC. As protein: CASSLDVDEQFF.

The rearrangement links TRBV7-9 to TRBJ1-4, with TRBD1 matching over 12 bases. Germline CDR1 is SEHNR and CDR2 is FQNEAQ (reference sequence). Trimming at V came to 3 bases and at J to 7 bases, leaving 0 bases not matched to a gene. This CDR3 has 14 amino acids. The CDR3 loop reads CASSLGQGAEKLFF. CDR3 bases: TGTGCCAGCAGCTTGGGACAGGGGGCTGAAAAACTGTTTTTT. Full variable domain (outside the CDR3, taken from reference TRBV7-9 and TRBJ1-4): DTGVSQNPRHKITKRGQNVTFRCDPISEHNRLYWYRQTLGQGPEFLTYFQNEAQLEKSRLLSDRFSAERPKGSFSTLEIQRTEQGDSAMYLCASSLGQGAEKLFFGSGTQLSVL.

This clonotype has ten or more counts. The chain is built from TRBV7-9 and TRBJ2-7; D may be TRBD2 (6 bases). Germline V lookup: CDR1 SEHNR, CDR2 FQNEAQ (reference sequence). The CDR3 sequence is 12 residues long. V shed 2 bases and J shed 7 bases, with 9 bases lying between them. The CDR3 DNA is TGTGCCAGCAGCTTAACGGGGGAAGAGCAGTACTTC. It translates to CASSLTGEEQYF.

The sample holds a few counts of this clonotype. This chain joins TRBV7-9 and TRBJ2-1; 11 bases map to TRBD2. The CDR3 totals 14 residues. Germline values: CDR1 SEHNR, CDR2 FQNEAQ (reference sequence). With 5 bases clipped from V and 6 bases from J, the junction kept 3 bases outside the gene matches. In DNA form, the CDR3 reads TGTGCCAGCAGCACCGGGACTAGCGGCAATGAGCAGTTCTTC. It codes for CASSTGTSGNEQFF.

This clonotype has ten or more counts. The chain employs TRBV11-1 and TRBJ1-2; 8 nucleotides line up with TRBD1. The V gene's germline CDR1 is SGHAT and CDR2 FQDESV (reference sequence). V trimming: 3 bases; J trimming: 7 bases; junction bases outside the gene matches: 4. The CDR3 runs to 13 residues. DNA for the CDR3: TGTGCCAGCAGCTTCGGACAGGGCCTTGGCTACACCTTC. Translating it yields CASSFGQGLGYTF.

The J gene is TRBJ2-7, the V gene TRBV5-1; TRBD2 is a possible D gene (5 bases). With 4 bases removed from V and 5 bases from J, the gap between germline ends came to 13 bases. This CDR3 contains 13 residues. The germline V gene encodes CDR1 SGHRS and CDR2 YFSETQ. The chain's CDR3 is CASSESRRDEQYF. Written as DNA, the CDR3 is TGCGCCAGCAGCGAGTCCCGGCGGGACGAGCAGTACTTC.

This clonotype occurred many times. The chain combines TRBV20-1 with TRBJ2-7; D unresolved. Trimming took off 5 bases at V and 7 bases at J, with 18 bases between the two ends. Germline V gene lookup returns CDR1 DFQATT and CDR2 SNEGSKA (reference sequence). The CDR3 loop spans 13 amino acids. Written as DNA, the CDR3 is TGCAGTGCTGGACCGGGTCATGTGGGGGAGCAGTACTTC. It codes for CSAGPGHVGEQYF.

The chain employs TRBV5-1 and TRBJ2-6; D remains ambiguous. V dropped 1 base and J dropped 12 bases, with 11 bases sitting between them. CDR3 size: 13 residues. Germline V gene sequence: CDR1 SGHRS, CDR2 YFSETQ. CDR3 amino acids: CASSLRREGVLTF. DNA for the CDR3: TGCGCCAGCAGCTTGAGAAGAGAAGGCGTCCTGACTTTC.

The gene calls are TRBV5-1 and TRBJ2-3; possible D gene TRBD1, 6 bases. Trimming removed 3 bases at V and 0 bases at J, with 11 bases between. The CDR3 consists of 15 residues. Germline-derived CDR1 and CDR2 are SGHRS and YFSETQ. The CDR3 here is CASSSGTTSTDTQYF. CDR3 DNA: TGCGCCAGCAGCTCTGGGACAACTAGCACAGATACGCAGTATTTT.

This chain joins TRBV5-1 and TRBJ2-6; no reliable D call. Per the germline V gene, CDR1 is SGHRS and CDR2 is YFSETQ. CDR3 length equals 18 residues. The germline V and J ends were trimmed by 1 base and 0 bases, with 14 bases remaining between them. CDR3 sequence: CASSLQNLPSSGANVLTF. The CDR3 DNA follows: TGCGCCAGCAGCTTGCAGAACCTCCCTTCCTCTGGGGCCAACGTCCTGACTTTC.

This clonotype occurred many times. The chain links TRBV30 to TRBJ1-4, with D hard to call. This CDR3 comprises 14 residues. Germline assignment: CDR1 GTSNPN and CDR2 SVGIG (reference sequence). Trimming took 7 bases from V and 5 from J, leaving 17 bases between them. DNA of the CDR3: TGTGCCTCGATCGAACGGGGATTCAATGAAAAACTGTTTTTT. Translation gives CASIERGFNEKLFF.

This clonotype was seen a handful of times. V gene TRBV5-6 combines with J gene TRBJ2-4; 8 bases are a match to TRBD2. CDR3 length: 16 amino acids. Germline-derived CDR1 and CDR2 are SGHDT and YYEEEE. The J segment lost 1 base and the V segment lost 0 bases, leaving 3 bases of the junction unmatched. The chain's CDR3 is CASSLARGGAKNIQYF. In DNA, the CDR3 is TGTGCCAGCAGCTTGGCACGCGGGGGGGCCAAAAACATTCAGTACTTC. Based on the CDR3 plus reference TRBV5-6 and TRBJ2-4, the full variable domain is DAGVTQSPTHLIKTRGQQVTLRCSPKSGHDTVSWYQQALGQGPQFIFQYYEEEERQRGNFPDRFSGHQFPNYSSELNVNALLLGDSALYLCASSLARGGAKNIQYFGAGTRLSVL.

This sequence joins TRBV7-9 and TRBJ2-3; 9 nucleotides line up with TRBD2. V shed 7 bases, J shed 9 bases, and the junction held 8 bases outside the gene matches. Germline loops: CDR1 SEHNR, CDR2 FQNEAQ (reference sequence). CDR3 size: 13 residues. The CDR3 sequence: CASTSGVDGTQYF. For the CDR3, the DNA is TGTGCCAGCACTAGCGGGGTTGATGGCACGCAGTATTTT.

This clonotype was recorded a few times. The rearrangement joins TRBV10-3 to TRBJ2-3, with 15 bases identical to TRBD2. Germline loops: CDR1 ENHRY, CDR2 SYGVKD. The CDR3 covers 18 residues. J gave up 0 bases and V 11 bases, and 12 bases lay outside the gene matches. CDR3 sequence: CASPSGTSGGISTDTQYF. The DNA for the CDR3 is TGTGCCTCCCCTTCCGGGACTAGCGGGGGGATTAGCACAGATACGCAGTATTTT.

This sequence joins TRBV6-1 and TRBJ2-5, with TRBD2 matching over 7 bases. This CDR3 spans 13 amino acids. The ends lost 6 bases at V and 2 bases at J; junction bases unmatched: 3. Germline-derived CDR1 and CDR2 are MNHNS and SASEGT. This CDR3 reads CASSWDYQETQYF. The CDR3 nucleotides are TGTGCCAGCAGCTGGGACTATCAAGAGACCCAGTACTTC.

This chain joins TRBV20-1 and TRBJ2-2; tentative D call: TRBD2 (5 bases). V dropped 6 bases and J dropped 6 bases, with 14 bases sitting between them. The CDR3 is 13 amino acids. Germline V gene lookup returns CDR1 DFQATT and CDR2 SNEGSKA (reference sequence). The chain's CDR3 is CSARLFSAGELFF. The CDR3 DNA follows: TGCAGTGCCCGTCTATTTAGCGCCGGGGAGCTGTTTTTT.

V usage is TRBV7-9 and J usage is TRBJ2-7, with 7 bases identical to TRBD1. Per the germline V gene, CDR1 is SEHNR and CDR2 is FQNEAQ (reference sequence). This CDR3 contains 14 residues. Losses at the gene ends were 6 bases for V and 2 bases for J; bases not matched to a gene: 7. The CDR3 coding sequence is TGTGCCAGCAGTTCCCTGGACAGGACCTACGAGCAGTACTTC. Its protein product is CASSSLDRTYEQYF. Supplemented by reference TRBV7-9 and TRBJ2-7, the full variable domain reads DTGVSQNPRHKITKRGQNVTFRCDPISEHNRLYWYRQTLGQGPEFLTYFQNEAQLEKSRLLSDRFSAERPKGSFSTLEIQRTEQGDSAMYLCASSSLDRTYEQYFGPGTRLTVT.

CDR3 bases: TGTGCCAGCAGCCAAGATGAGGCGCAAAAACTGTTTTTT. Translation: CASSQDEAQKLFF. The chain combines TRBV4-2 with TRBJ1-4, with D hard to call. This CDR3 is 13 amino acids long. The V end was cut by 0 bases, the J end by 9 bases, with 8 bases between. Germline assignment: CDR1 LGHNA and CDR2 YNFKEQ.

The CDR3: CASSWVINEKLFF. The CDR3 nucleotides read TGTGCCAGCAGCTGGGTGATTAATGAAAAACTGTTTTTT. The gene calls are TRBV5-5 and TRBJ1-4; no firm D call. This CDR3 contains 13 residues. Per the germline V gene, CDR1 is SGHKS and CDR2 is YYEKEE (reference sequence). V dropped 3 bases and J dropped 4 bases, with 7 bases sitting between them. The entire variable domain, with the rest obtained from reference TRBV5-5 and TRBJ1-4, is as follows: DAGVTQSPTHLIKTRGQQVTLRCSPISGHKSVSWYQQVLGQGPQFIFQYYEKEERGRGNFPDRFSARQFPNYSSELNVNALLLGDSALYLCASSWVINEKLFFGSGTQLSVL.

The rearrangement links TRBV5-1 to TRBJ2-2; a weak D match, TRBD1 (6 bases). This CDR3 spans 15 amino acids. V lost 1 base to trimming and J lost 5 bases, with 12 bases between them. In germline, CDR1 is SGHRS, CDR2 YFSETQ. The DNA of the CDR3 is TGCGCCAGCAGCTTGAAGGGGGATCGGACCGGGGAGCTGTTTTTT. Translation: CASSLKGDRTGELFF.

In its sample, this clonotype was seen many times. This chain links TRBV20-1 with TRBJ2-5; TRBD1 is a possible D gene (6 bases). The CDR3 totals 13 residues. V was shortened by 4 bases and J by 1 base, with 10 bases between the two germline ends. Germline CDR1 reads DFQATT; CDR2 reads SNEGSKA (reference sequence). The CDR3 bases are TGCAGTGCTAACCGGGACACCCAAGAGACCCAGTACTTC. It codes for CSANRDTQETQYF.

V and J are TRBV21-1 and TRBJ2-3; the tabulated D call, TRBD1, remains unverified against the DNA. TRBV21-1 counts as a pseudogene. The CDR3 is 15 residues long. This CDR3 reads CASSKQGAPTDTQYF. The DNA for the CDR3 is TGTGCCAGCAGCAAACAGGGGGCACCGACAGATACGCAGTATTTT.